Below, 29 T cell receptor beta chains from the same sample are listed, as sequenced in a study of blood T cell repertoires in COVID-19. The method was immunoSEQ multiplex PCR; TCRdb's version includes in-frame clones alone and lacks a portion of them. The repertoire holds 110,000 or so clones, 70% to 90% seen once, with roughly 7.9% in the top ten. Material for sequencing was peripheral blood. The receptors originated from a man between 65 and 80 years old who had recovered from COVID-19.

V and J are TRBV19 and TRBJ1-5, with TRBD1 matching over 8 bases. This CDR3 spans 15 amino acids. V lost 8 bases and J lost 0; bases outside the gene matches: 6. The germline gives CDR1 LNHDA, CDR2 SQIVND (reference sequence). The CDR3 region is CASLDRGYSNQPQHF. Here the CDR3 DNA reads TGTGCCAGTCTAGACAGGGGATATAGCAATCAGCCCCAGCATTTT.

The CDR3 DNA reads TGTGCCAGCAGTTTAGTAAAAGGCAGGGGAGGGGATACGCAGTATTTT. This translates into CASSLVKGRGGDTQYF. The chain uses TRBV27 and TRBJ2-3, with a tentative D call TRBD2 (7 bases). Germline-derived CDR1 and CDR2 are MNHEY and SMNVEV (reference sequence). This CDR3 spans 16 amino acids. V was cut by 2 bases and J by 6 bases, with 18 bases left in between.

CDR3 in DNA: TGTGCCAGCAGCGTAGGTCAGGATCATCAGCCCCAGCATTTT. This translates into CASSVGQDHQPQHF. V is TRBV9 and J is TRBJ1-5; D not certain. CDR1 and CDR2 (germline): SGDLS, YYNGEE. V lost 0 bases and J 5 bases, leaving 9 bases between the germline ends. The CDR3 spans 14 residues.

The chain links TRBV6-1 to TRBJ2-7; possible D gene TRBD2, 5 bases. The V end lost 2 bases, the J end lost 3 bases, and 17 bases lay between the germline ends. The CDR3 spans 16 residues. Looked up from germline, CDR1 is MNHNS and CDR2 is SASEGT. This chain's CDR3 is CASSEILSLEGYEQYF. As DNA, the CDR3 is TGTGCCAGCAGTGAAATTCTATCTCTTGAGGGCTACGAGCAGTACTTC.

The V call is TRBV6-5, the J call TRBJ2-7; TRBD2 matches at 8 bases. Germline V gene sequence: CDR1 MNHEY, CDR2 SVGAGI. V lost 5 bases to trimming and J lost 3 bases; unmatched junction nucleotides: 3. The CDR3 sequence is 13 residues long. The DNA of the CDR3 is TGTGCCAGCAGTAGGCTAGCGGGCTACGAGCAGTACTTC. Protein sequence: CASSRLAGYEQYF.

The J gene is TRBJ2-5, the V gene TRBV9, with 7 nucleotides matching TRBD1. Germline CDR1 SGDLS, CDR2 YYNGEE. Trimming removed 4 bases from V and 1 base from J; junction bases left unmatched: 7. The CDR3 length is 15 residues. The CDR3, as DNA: TGTGCCAGCAGCTCCTCGGGACAGCCCCAAGAGACCCAGTACTTC. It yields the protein CASSSSGQPQETQYF.

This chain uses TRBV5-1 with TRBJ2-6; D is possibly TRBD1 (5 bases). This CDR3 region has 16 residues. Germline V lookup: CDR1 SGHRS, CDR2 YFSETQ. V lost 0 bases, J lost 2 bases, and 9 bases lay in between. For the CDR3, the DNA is TGCGCCAGCAGCTTGGCCGCCAGGGCTGGGGCCAACGTCCTGACTTTC. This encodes CASSLAARAGANVLTF.

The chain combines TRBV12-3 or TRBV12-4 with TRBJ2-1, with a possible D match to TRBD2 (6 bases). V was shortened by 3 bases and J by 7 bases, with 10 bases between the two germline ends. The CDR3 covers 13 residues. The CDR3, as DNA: TGTGCCAGCAGTTTGGAGGGGTGGAATGAGCAGTTCTTC. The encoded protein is CASSLEGWNEQFF.

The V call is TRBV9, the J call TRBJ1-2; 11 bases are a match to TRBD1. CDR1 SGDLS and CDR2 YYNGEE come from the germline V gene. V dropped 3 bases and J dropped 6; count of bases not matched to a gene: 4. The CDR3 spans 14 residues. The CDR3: CASSADRGQNGYTF. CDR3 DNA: TGTGCCAGCAGCGCGGACAGGGGGCAAAATGGCTACACCTTC.

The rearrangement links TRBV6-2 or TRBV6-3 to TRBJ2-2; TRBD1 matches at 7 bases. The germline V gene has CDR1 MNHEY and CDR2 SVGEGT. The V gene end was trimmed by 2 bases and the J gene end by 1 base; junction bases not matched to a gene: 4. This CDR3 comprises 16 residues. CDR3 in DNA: TGTGCCAGCAGTTACGACAGGGAGTGGAACACCGGGGAGCTGTTTTTT. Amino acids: CASSYDREWNTGELFF.

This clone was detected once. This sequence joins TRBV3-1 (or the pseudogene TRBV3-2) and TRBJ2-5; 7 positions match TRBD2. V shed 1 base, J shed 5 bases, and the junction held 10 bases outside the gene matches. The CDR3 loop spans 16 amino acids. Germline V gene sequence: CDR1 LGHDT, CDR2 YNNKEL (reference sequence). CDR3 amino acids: CASSQALRGGGETQYF. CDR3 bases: TGTGCCAGCAGCCAAGCTTTACGCGGGGGAGGCGAGACCCAGTACTTC.

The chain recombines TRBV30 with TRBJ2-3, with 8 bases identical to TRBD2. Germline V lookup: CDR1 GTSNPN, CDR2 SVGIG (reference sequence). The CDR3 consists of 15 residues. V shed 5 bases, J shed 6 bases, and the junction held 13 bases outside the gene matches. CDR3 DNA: TGTGCCTGGGCCCCGGGACTAGGCCGCTTGGATACGCAGTATTTT. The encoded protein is CAWAPGLGRLDTQYF.

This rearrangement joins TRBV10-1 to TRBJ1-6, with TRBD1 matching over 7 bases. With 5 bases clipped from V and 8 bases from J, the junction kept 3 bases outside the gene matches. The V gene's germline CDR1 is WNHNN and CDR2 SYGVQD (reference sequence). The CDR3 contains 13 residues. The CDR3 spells CASSSRGDSPLHF. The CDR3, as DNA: TGCGCCAGCAGTAGCAGGGGGGATTCACCCCTCCACTTT.

The CDR3 DNA reads as TGTGCCAGCAGCCCCAATGGACAGGTCTTTTCTGGAAACACCATATATTTT. This codes for CASSPNGQVFSGNTIYF. The rearrangement links TRBV7-9 to TRBJ1-3; 7 positions match TRBD1. The CDR3 has 17 residues. Germline values: CDR1 SEHNR, CDR2 FQNEAQ (reference sequence). V lost 5 bases to trimming and J lost 1 base; unmatched junction nucleotides: 11.

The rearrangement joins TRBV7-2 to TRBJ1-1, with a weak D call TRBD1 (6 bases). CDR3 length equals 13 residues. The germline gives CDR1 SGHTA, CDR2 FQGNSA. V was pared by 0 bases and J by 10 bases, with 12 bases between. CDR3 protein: CASSLAWRGRAFF. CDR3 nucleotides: TGTGCCAGCAGCTTAGCGTGGCGGGGGCGAGCTTTCTTT. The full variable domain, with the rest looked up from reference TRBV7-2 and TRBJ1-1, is GAGVSQSPSNKVTEKGKDVELRCDPISGHTALYWYRQSLGQGLEFLIYFQGNSAPDKSGLPSDRFSAERTGGSVSTLTIQRTQQEDSAVYLCASSLAWRGRAFFGQGTRLTVV.

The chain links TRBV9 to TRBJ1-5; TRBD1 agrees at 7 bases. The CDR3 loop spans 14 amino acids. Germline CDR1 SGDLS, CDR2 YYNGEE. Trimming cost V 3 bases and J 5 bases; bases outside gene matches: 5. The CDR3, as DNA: TGTGCCAGCAGCGGAGGACAGGATTATCAGCCCCAGCATTTT. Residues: CASSGGQDYQPQHF.

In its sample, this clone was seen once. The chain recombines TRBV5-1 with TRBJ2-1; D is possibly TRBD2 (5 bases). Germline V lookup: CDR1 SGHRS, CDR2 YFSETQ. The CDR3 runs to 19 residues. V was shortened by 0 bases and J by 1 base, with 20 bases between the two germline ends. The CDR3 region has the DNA TGCGCCAGCAGCTTGGCTAGCAGACTTATTACGAGATCCTACAATGAGCAGTTCTTC. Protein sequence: CASSLASRLITRSYNEQFF.

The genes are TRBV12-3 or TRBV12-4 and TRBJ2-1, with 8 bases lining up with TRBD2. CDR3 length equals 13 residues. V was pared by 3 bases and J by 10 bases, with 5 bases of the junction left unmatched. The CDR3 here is CASSFERESEQFF. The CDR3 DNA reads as TGTGCCAGCAGTTTTGAGCGGGAGAGCGAGCAGTTCTTC.

The CDR3 here is CASSEKRGNTEAFF. The CDR3 bases are TGTGCCAGCAGTGAAAAAAGGGGAAACACTGAAGCTTTCTTT. The rearrangement uses TRBV2 and TRBJ1-1; maybe TRBD1 (5 bases). CDR1 and CDR2 (germline): SNHLY, FYNNEI. The V end lost 2 bases, the J end lost 2 bases, and 9 bases lay between the germline ends. CDR3 length: 14 residues.

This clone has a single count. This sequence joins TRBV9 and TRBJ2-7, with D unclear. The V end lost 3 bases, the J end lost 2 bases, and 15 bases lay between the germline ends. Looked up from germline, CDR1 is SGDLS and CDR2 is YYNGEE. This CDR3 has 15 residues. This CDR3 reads CASSAAPQAAYEQYF. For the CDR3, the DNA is TGTGCCAGCAGCGCTGCCCCGCAGGCTGCCTACGAGCAGTACTTC. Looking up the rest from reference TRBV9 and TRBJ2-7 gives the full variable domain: DSGVTQTPKHLITATGQRVTLRCSPRSGDLSVYWYQQSLDQGLQFLIQYYNGEERAKGNILERFSAQQFPDLHSELNLSSLELGDSALYFCASSAAPQAAYEQYFGPGTRLTVT.

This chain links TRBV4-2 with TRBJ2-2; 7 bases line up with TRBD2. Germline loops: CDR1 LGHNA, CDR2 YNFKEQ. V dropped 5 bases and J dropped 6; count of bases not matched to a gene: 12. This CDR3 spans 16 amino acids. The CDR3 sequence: CASSVGRVARAGELFF. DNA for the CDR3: TGTGCCAGCAGCGTTGGGAGGGTAGCGCGGGCCGGGGAGCTGTTTTTT.

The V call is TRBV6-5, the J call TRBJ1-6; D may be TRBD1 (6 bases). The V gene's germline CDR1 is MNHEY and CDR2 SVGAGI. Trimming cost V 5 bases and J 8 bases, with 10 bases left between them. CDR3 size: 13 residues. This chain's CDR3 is CASSKRQDSPLHF. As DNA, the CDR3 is TGTGCCAGCAGTAAGCGACAGGATTCACCCCTCCACTTT.

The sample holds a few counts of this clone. As DNA, the CDR3 is TGTGCCAGCATGCCCCGACAGGGGGTCGACGAGCAGTACTTC. Its translation: CASMPRQGVDEQYF. The chain couples TRBV5-4 to TRBJ2-7; TRBD1 aligns across 9 bases. With 6 bases clipped from V and 5 bases from J, the junction kept 9 bases outside the gene matches. This CDR3 spans 14 amino acids. Germline loops: CDR1 SGHNT, CDR2 YYREEE (reference sequence).

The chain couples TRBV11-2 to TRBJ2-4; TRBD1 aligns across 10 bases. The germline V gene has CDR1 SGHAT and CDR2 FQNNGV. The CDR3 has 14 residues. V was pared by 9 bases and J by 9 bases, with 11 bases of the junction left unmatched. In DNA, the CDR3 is TGTGCCAGTCGATCCGGGACAGGGGCGGTCATTCAGTACTTC. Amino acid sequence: CASRSGTGAVIQYF.

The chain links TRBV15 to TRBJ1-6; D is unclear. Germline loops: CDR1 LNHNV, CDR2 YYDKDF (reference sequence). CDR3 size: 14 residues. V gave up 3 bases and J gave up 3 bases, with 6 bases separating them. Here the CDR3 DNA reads TGTGCCACCAGCAGTTCGAGCTATAATTCACCCCTCCACTTT. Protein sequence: CATSSSSYNSPLHF. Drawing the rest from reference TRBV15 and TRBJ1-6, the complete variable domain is DAMVIQNPRYQVTQFGKPVTLSCSQTLNHNVMYWYQQKSSQAPKLLFHYYDKDFNNEADTPDNFQSRRPNTSFCFLDIRSPGLGDTAMYLCATSSSSYNSPLHFGNGTRLTVT.

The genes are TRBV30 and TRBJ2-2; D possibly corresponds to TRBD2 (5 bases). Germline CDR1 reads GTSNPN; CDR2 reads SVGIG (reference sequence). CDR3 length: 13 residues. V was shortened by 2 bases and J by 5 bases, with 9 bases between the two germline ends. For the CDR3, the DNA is TGTGCCTGGAGTTTCGGGGTTACCGGGGAGCTGTTTTTT. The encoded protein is CAWSFGVTGELFF.

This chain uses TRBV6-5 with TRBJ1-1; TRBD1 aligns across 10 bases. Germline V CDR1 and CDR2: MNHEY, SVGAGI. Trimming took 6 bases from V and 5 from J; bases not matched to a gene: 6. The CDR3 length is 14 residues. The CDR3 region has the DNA TGTGCCAGCAGCCGGACAGGGGGGGGGACTGAAGCTTTCTTT. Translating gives CASSRTGGGTEAFF.

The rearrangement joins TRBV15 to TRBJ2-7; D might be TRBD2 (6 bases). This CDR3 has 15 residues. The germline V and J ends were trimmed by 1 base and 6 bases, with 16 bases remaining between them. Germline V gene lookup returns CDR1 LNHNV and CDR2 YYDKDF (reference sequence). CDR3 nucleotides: TGTGCCACCAGCAGAGTGTGGCAGGGCGGGGTCGAGCAGTACTTC. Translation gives CATSRVWQGGVEQYF.

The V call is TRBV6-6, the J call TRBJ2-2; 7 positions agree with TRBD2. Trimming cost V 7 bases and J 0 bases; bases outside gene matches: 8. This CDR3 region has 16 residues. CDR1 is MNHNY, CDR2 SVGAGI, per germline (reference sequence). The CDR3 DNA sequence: TGTGCCAGCACCTCGAGCGGGGACGCGAACACCGGGGAGCTGTTTTTT. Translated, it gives CASTSSGDANTGELFF.